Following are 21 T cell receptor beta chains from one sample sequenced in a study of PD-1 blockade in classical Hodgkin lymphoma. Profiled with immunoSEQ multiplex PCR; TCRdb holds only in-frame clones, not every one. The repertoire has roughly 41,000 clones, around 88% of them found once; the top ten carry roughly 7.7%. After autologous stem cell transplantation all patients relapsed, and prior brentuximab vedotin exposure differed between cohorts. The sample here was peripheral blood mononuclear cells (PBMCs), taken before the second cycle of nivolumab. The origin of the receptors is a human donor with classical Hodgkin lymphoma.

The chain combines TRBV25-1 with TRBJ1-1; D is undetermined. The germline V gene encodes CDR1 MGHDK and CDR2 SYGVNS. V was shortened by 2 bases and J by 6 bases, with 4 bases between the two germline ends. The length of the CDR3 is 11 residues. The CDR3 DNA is TGTGCCAGCAGTGAACGGGCTGAAGCTTTCTTT. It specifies CASSERAEAFF.

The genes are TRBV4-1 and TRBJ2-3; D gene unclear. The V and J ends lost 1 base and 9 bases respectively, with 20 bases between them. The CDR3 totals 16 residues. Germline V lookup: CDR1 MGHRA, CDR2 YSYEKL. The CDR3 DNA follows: TGCGCCAGCAGCCAAGGAGGCACTGGATGGTTAGACACGCAGTATTTT. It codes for CASSQGGTGWLDTQYF.

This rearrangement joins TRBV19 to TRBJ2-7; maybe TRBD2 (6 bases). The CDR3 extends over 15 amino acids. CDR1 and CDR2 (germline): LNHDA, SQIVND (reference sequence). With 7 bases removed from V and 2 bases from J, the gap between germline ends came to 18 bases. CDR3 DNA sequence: TGTGCCAGTAAAGAGCAAACTAGCCCAGCCTACGAGCAGTACTTC. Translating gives CASKEQTSPAYEQYF. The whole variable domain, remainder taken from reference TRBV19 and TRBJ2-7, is DGGITQSPKYLFRKEGQNVTLSCEQNLNHDAMYWYRQDPGQGLRLIYYSQIVNDFQKGDIAEGYSVSREKKESFPLTVTSAQKNPTAFYLCASKEQTSPAYEQYFGPGTRLTVT.

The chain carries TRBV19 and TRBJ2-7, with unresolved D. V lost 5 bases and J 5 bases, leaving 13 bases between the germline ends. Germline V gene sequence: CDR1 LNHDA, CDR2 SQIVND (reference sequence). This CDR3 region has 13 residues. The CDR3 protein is CASSERYLHEQYF. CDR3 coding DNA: TGTGCCAGTAGTGAGAGATACTTACACGAGCAGTACTTC.

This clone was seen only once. The DNA of the CDR3 is TGTGCCAGCAGCCGCACAACCTTAAACTATGGCTACACCTTC. This translates into CASSRTTLNYGYTF. J is TRBJ1-2 and V is TRBV11-2; D ambiguous. V was trimmed by 5 bases and J by 2 bases, leaving 12 bases between them. The CDR3 contains 14 residues. CDR1 and CDR2 (germline): SGHAT, FQNNGV.

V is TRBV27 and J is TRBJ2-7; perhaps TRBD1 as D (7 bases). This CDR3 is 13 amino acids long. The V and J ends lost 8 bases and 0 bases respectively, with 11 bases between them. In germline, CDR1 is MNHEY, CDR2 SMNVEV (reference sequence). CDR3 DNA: TGTGCCAGCGCAGGGGGGAACTCCTACGAGCAGTACTTC. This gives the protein CASAGGNSYEQYF.

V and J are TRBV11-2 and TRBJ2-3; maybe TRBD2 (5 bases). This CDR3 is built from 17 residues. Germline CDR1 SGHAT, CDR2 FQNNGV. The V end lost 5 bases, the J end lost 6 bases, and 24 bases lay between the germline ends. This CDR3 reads CASSLPVGSVVMDTQYF. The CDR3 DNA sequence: TGTGCCAGCAGCCTCCCGGTGGGTAGCGTGGTCATGGATACGCAGTATTTT.

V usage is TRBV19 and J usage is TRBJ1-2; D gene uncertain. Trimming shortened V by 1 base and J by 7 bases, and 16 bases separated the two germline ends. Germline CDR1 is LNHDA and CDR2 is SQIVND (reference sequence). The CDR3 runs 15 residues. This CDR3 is CASSIGDSASGGYTF. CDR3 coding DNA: TGTGCCAGTAGTATAGGAGACTCGGCCTCGGGTGGCTACACCTTC.

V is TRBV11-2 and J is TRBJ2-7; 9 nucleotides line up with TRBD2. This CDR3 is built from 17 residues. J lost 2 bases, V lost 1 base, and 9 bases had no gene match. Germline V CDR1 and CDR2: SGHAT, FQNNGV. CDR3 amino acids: CASSLARGLALPYEQYF. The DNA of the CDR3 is TGTGCCAGCAGCTTAGCTCGCGGACTAGCGTTACCCTACGAGCAGTACTTC.

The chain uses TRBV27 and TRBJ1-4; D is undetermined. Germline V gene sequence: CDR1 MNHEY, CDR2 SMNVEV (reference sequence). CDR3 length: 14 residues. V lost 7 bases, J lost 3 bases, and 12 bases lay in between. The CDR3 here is CASKTRWANEKLFF. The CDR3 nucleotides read TGTGCCAGCAAGACCCGCTGGGCTAATGAAAAACTGTTTTTT.

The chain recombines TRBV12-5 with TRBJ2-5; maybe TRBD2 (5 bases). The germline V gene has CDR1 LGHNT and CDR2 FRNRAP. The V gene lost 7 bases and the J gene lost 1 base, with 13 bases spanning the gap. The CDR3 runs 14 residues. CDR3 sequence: CASATSGGQETQYF. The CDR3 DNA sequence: TGTGCTAGTGCCACTTCCGGAGGCCAAGAGACCCAGTACTTC.

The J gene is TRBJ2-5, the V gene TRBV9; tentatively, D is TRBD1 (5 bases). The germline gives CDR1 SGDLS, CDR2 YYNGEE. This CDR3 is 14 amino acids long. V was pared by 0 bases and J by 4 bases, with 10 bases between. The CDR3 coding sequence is TGTGCCAGCAGCGTAGTAGGGGTTGCAGAGACCCAGTACTTC. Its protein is CASSVVGVAETQYF.

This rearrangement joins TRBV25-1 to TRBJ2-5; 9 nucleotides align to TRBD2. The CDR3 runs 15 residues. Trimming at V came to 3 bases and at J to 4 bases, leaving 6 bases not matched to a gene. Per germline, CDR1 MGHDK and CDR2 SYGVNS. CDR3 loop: CASSEEREVGETQYF. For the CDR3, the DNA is TGTGCCAGCAGTGAGGAGCGGGAGGTTGGAGAGACCCAGTACTTC.

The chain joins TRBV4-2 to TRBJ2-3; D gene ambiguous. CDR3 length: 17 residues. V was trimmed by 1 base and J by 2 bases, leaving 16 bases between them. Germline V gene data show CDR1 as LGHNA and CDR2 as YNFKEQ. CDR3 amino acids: CASSQGLAETFTDTQYF. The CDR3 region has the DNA TGTGCCAGCAGCCAAGGTCTGGCGGAGACTTTCACAGATACGCAGTATTTT.

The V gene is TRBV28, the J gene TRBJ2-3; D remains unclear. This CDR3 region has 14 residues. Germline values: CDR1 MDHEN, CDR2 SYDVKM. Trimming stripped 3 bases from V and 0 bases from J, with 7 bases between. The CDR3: CASSFLDSTDTQYF. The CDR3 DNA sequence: TGTGCCAGCAGTTTTCTCGATAGCACAGATACGCAGTATTTT.

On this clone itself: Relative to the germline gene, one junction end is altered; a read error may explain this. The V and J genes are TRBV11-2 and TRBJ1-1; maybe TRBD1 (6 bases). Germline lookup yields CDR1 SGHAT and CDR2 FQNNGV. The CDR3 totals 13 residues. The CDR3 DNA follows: TGTGCCAGCAGCTTCAAAGAAGTGTCCGGGACAAGTTTT. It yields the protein CASSFKEVSGTSF.

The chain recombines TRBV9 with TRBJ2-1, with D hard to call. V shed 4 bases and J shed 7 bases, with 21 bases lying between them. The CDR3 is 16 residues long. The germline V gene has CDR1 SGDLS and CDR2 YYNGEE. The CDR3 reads CASSPLGQTIGNEQFF. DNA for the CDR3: TGTGCCAGCAGCCCCTTGGGCCAGACCATCGGGAATGAGCAGTTCTTC.

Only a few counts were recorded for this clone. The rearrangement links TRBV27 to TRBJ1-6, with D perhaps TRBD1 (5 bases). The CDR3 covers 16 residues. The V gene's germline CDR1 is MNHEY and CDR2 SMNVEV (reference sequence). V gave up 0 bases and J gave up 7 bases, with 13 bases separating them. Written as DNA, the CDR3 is TGTGCCAGCAGTTTATCGGGCGGGTGGGGCAATTCACCCCTCCACTTT. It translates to CASSLSGGWGNSPLHF.

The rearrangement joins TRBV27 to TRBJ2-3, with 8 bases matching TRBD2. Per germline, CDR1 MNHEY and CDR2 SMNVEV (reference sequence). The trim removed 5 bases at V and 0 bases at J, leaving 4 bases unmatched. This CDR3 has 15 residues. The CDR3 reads CASSMKRESTDTQYF. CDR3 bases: TGTGCCAGCAGTATGAAGCGGGAGAGCACAGATACGCAGTATTTT.

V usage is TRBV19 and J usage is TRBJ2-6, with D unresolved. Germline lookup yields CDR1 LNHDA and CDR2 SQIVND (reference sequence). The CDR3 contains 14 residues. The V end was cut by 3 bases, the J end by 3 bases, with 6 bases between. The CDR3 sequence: CASSMGLGANVLTF. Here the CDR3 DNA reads TGTGCCAGTAGTATGGGTCTTGGGGCCAACGTCCTGACTTTC.

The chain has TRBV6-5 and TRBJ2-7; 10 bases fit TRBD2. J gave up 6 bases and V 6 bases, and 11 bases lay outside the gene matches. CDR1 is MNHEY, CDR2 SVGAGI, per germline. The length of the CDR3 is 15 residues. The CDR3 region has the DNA TGTGCCAGCAGCCGAAGCGGGAGGGCCTTCATCGAGCAGTACTTC. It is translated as CASSRSGRAFIEQYF.